Below, one TCR beta chain is given with its context. This CDR3 is 16 amino acids long. Per the germline V gene, CDR1 is LNHNV and CDR2 is YYDKDF (reference sequence). The V end lost 0 bases, the J end lost 6 bases, and 14 bases lay between the germline ends. Generated by immunoSEQ multiplex PCR, the TCRdb table keeps only in-frame clones and is missing some. The sample records over 75,000 clones, around 82% being singletons. The data belong to a study of blood T cell repertoires in COVID-19. Material for sequencing was peripheral blood. This sequence joins TRBV15 and TRBJ1-4, with a weak D call TRBD1 (6 bases). This sequence was found in a woman aged 80 or over with acute or convalescent COVID-19. CDR3 residues: CATSRDSLGGDEKLFF. For the CDR3, the DNA is TGTGCCACCAGCAGAGACTCCCTTGGGGGCGATGAAAAACTGTTTTTT.